A single sample is the source of the 16 T cell receptor beta chains below, sequenced in a study of cytomegalovirus exposure and HLA in healthy donors. The PCR made use of 60 Vbeta and 13 Jbeta primers. The repertoire was sequenced with immunoSEQ multiplex PCR; TCRdb's copy has only in-frame clones and lacks some. The repertoire consists of about 120,000 clones, with about 79% occurring once and the leading ten covering 3.5% to 4.5%. The specimen sequenced was PBMCs. These receptors were obtained from a man aged 25 to 45 in good health and CMV-seropositive.

The chain couples TRBV5-4 to TRBJ2-5, with D perhaps TRBD1 (5 bases). The V gene's germline CDR1 is SGHNT and CDR2 YYREEE (reference sequence). This CDR3 region has 16 residues. Between the trimmed V and J ends, which lost 4 bases and 5 bases, there was a span of 21 bases. CDR3 coding DNA: TGTGCCAGCAGCCTCGGTCCCCAGGGTTTCGGGGAGACCCAGTACTTC. It codes for CASSLGPQGFGETQYF.

The J gene is TRBJ2-3, the V gene TRBV5-1, with 7 bases matching TRBD2. The CDR3 runs to 17 residues. V dropped 5 bases and J dropped 0; count of bases not matched to a gene: 12. Germline V gene data show CDR1 as SGHRS and CDR2 as YFSETQ. The CDR3 DNA is TGCGCCAGCAGACTGCTAGCGGATATTACTAGCACAGATACGCAGTATTTT. This codes for CASRLLADITSTDTQYF.

In this sample, this clone turned up a few times. V usage is TRBV11-2 and J usage is TRBJ2-7; D is possibly TRBD1 (6 bases). The CDR3 extends over 11 amino acids. V lost 3 bases to trimming and J lost 6 bases, with 6 bases between them. Looked up from germline, CDR1 is SGHAT and CDR2 is FQNNGV. The CDR3 protein is CASSFRGEQYF. The CDR3 region has the DNA TGTGCCAGCAGCTTCAGGGGCGAGCAGTACTTC.

This chain uses TRBV5-4 with TRBJ2-3; 12 nucleotides match TRBD2. Germline trimming cut 1 base from V and 5 bases from J; bases unmatched to any gene: 5. This CDR3 is built from 16 residues. Germline V CDR1 and CDR2: SGHNT, YYREEE (reference sequence). CDR3 sequence (DNA): TGTGCCAGCAGCTTGAGGCTAGCGGGGGGGGGAGATACGCAGTATTTT. Residues: CASSLRLAGGGDTQYF.

The rearrangement joins TRBV25-1 to TRBJ2-2; 8 positions agree with TRBD1. Germline loops: CDR1 MGHDK, CDR2 SYGVNS. CDR3 length equals 15 residues. V trimming: 10 bases; J trimming: 7 bases; junction bases outside the gene matches: 14. CDR3 sequence: CATTPGTGHGGELFF. CDR3 bases: TGTGCCACCACCCCCGGGACAGGACATGGCGGGGAGCTGTTTTTT.

V usage is TRBV29-1 and J usage is TRBJ1-5, with D possibly being TRBD1 (6 bases). Germline loops: CDR1 SQVTM, CDR2 ANQGSEA. This CDR3 region has 13 residues. Deletions cut 4 bases from V and 9 bases from J, with 16 bases between. CDR3 DNA: TGCAGCGTTGTTTCAGGGGACGGGCGGCCCCAGCATTTT. Its translation is CSVVSGDGRPQHF. Using reference TRBV29-1 and TRBJ1-5 for the parts outside the CDR3, the full variable domain is SAVISQKPSRDICQRGTSLTIQCQVDSQVTMMFWYRQQPGQSLTLIATANQGSEATYESGFVIDKFPISRPNLTFSTLTVSNMSPEDSSIYLCSVVSGDGRPQHFGDGTRLSIL.

V usage is TRBV7-2 and J usage is TRBJ2-7; 8 bases fit TRBD2. V shed 1 base and J 3 bases; nucleotides not matched to a gene: 14. Germline CDR1 SGHTA, CDR2 FQGNSA. The length of the CDR3 is 18 residues. The CDR3 sequence: CASSLVSLKAGTSYEQYF. In nucleotides, the CDR3 is TGTGCCAGCAGCTTAGTTTCATTAAAAGCCGGGACTAGCTACGAGCAGTACTTC.

The chain recombines TRBV6-4 with TRBJ1-5; maybe TRBD1 (6 bases). The CDR3 loop spans 12 amino acids. Germline V gene sequence: CDR1 MRHNA, CDR2 SNTAGT. V was shortened by 6 bases and J by 5 bases, with 8 bases between the two germline ends. The CDR3 DNA follows: TGTGCCAGCAGGGGGGCCGATCAGCCCCAGCATTTT. Its translation is CASRGADQPQHF.

The chain is built from TRBV5-6 and TRBJ1-2; 9 bases line up with TRBD1. The CDR3 length is 14 residues. Germline V gene data show CDR1 as SGHDT and CDR2 as YYEEEE. V lost 4 bases, J lost 5 bases, and 6 bases stayed unmatched. The chain's CDR3 is CASSGTGQGYGYTF. CDR3 sequence (DNA): TGTGCCAGCAGCGGTACTGGACAGGGGTATGGCTACACCTTC.

Worth noting for this clone: Its ends do not fully match the called genes, so a read error is possible. V is TRBV7-9 and J is TRBJ2-7, with 13 positions matching TRBD2. The CDR3 has 16 amino acids. From germline, CDR1 is SEHNR and CDR2 FQNEAQ (reference sequence). As DNA, the CDR3 is TGTTCCAGCAGTCCTGGACTAGCGGGGGCTACCTACGAGCAGTACTTC. Its protein is CSSSPGLAGATYEQYF.

The CDR3 loop is CASSGATQYF. CDR3 bases: TGTGCCAGCAGCGGAGCGACCCAGTACTTC. The chain recombines TRBV2 with TRBJ2-5; the D is unclear. Trimming removed 6 bases at V and 7 bases at J, with 6 bases between. The CDR3 has 10 residues. The germline gives CDR1 SNHLY, CDR2 FYNNEI.

The V call is TRBV7-9, the J call TRBJ2-7, with TRBD2 matching 14 bases. V lost 5 bases to trimming and J lost 6 bases; unmatched junction nucleotides: 15. This CDR3 is 18 amino acids long. The germline V gene encodes CDR1 SEHNR and CDR2 FQNEAQ (reference sequence). Here the CDR3 reads CASSPGTSGRGLSFEQYF. CDR3 coding DNA: TGTGCCAGCAGCCCTGGGACTAGCGGGAGAGGCCTGTCATTCGAGCAGTACTTC.

This sequence joins TRBV11-2 and TRBJ2-7; 7 bases fit TRBD2. The CDR3 covers 15 residues. The V gene end was trimmed by 3 bases and the J gene end by 3 bases; junction bases not matched to a gene: 8. Germline loops: CDR1 SGHAT, CDR2 FQNNGV. The CDR3, as DNA: TGTGCCAGCAGCTTTCACACGGGAGGTAACTACGAGCAGTACTTC. It yields the protein CASSFHTGGNYEQYF.

The chain uses TRBV9 and TRBJ2-1; D is undetermined. Between the trimmed V and J ends, which lost 4 bases and 6 bases, there was a span of 11 bases. The CDR3 runs to 13 residues. CDR1 and CDR2 from the germline V gene are SGDLS and YYNGEE. The CDR3 loop reads CASSSIKLNEQFF. The CDR3 DNA reads TGTGCCAGCAGCTCGATAAAACTCAATGAGCAGTTCTTC.

Concerning this clone itself: A junction end diverges from the germline sequence, so it may reflect a read error. The chain combines TRBV5-4 with TRBJ2-7, with 7 bases identical to TRBD1. Germline assignment: CDR1 SGHNT and CDR2 YYREEE (reference sequence). This CDR3 is built from 12 residues. This chain's CDR3 is CASSEPGQRMRF. DNA for the CDR3: TGTGCCAGCAGCGAGCCGGGACAGAGGATGCGCTTC.

The chain carries TRBV2 and TRBJ2-1; 15 bases fit TRBD2. Trimming removed 4 bases from V and 10 bases from J; junction bases left unmatched: 5. The CDR3 consists of 15 residues. Germline CDR1 and CDR2: SNHLY and FYNNEI. This chain's CDR3 is CASSGTSGGAREQFF. CDR3 DNA: TGTGCCAGCAGTGGGACTAGCGGGGGGGCACGGGAGCAGTTCTTC. The entire variable domain, with the rest obtained from reference TRBV2 and TRBJ2-1, is as follows: EPEVTQTPSHQVTQMGQEVILRCVPISNHLYFYWYRQILGQKVEFLVSFYNNEISEKSEIFDDQFSVERPDGSNFTLKIRSTKLEDSAMYFCASSGTSGGAREQFFGPGTRLTVL.